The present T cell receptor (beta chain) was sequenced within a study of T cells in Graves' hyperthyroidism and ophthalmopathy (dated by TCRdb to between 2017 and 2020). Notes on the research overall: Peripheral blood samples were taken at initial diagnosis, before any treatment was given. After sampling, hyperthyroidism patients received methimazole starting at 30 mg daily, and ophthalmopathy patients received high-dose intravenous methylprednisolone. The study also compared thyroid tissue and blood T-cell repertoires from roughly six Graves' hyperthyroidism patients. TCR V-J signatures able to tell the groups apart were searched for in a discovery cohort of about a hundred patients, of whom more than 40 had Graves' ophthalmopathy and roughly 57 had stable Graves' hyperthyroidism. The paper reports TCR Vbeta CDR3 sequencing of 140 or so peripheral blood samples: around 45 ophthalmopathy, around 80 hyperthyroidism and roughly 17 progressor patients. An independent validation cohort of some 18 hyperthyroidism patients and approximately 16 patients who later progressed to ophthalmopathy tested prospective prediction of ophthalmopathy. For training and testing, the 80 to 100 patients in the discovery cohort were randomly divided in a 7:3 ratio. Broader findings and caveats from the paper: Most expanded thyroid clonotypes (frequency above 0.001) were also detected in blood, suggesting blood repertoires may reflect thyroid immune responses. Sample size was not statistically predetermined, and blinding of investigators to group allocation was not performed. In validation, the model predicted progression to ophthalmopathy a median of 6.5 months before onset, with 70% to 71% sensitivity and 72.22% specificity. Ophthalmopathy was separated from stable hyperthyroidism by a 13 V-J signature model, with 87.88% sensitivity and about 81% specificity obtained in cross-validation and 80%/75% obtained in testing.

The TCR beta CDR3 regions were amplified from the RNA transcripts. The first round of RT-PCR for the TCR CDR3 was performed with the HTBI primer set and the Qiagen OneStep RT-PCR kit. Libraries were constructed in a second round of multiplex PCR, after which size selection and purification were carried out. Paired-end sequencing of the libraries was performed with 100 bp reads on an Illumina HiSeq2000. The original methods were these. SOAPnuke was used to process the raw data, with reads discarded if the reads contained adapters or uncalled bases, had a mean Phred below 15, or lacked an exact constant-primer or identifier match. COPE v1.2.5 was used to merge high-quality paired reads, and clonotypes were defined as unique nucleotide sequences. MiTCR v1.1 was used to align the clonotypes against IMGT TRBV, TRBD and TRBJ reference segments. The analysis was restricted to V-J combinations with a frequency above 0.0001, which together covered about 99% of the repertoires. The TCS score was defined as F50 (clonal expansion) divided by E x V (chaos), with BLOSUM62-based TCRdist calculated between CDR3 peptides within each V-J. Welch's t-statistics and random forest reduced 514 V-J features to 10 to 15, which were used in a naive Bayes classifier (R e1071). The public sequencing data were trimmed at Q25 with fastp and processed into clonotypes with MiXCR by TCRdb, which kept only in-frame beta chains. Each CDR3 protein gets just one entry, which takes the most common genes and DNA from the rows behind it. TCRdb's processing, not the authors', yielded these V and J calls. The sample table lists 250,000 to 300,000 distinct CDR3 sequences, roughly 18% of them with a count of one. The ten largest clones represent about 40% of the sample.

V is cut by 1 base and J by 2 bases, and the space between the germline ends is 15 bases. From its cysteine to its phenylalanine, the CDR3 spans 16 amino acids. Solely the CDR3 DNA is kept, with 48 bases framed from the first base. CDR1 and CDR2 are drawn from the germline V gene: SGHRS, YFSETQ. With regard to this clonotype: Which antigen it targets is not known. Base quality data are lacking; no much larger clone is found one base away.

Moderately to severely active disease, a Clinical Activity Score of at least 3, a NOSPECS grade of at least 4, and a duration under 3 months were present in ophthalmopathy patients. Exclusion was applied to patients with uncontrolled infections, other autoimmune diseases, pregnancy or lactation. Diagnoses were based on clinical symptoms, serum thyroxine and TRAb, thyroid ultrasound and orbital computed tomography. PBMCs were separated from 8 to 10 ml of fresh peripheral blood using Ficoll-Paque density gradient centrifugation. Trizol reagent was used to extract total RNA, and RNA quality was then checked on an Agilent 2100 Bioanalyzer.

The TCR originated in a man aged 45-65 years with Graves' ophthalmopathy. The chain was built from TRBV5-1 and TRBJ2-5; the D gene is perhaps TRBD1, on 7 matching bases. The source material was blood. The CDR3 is CASSLTSPGGQETQYF. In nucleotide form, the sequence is TGCGCCAGCAGCTTGACGAGTCCAGGGGGGCAAGAGACCCAGTACTTC.